The 30 T cell receptor beta chains below come from one sample, sequenced in a study of identical twins. TCRdb used MiXCR to reprocess the 5' RACE reads, holding one entry per CDR3 protein. The sample yields approximately 890,000 distinct CDR3 sequences, roughly an eighth seen once. This sample was shared with a second study, whose subject was yellow fever vaccine responses in identical twins.

Sequencing was done on a sample of PBMCs. The source is a woman younger than 35 in good health.

The rearrangement uses TRBV6-1 and TRBJ1-5, with 7 nucleotides matching TRBD1. J was trimmed by 1 base and V by 5 bases; bases with no gene match: 8. This CDR3 spans 16 amino acids. Germline V gene data show CDR1 as MNHNS and CDR2 as SASEGT. The CDR3 DNA is TGTGCCAGCAGTCGCGCCGGGACAGCAAGCAATCAGCCCCAGCATTTT. This translates into CASSRAGTASNQPQHF.

V gene TRBV7-9 combines with J gene TRBJ2-1, with D tentatively TRBD1 (5 bases). Germline assignment: CDR1 SEHNR and CDR2 FQNEAQ (reference sequence). V lost 5 bases, J lost 12 bases, and 20 bases lay in between. This CDR3 contains 14 residues. The CDR3 loop is CASSETEGLFGQFF. The CDR3 coding sequence is TGTGCCAGCAGCGAGACAGAAGGGTTGTTCGGGCAGTTCTTC.

This clonotype was found many times. This CDR3 is CASSYGRPWYGYTF. CDR3 bases: TGTGCCAGCAGTTACGGCAGGCCGTGGTATGGCTACACCTTC. The V gene is TRBV6-5, the J gene TRBJ1-2; no reliable D call. The V gene's germline CDR1 is MNHEY and CDR2 SVGAGI. The V end lost 2 bases, the J end lost 5 bases, and 12 bases lay between the germline ends. The CDR3 spans 14 residues.

This clonotype turned up a few times. The CDR3: CSARYGRAQFF. CDR3 bases: TGCAGTGCTAGGTATGGTCGGGCGCAGTTCTTC. The chain joins TRBV20-1 to TRBJ2-1; D gene uncertain. The V gene's germline CDR1 is DFQATT and CDR2 SNEGSKA (reference sequence). With 3 bases removed from V and 12 bases from J, the gap between germline ends came to 12 bases. The CDR3 runs to 11 residues.

The chain joins TRBV2 to TRBJ2-1; D is undetermined. V gave up 4 bases and J gave up 8 bases, with 6 bases separating them. The CDR3 is made up of 11 amino acids. Germline V gene lookup returns CDR1 SNHLY and CDR2 FYNNEI. CDR3 DNA sequence: TGTGCCAGCAGTGGGAAGGATGAGCAGTTCTTC. Translation: CASSGKDEQFF.

The chain joins TRBV2 to TRBJ1-6; D gene unclear. The CDR3 runs to 13 residues. Germline V gene lookup returns CDR1 SNHLY and CDR2 FYNNEI. The ends were cut back, 2 bases at V and 10 bases at J, with 9 bases in the middle. CDR3 sequence reads: CASSEQDGSPLHF. The CDR3 nucleotides are TGTGCCAGCAGTGAACAGGACGGATCACCCCTCCACTTT.

The sample holds a few counts of this clonotype. The chain is built from TRBV5-1 and TRBJ2-1; possibly TRBD1 for D (6 bases). V was shortened by 2 bases and J by 8 bases, with 20 bases between the two germline ends. Germline CDR1 and CDR2: SGHRS and YFSETQ. The CDR3 loop spans 16 amino acids. For the CDR3, the DNA is TGCGCCAGCAGCTTTGGTTCGGCCAGGGGCCTGGATGAGCAGTTCTTC. This translates into CASSFGSARGLDEQFF.

V usage is TRBV20-1 and J usage is TRBJ1-1; TRBD1 is a possible D gene (6 bases). V lost 6 bases and J lost 7, with 18 bases in between. The CDR3 is 13 amino acids. Germline loops: CDR1 DFQATT, CDR2 SNEGSKA (reference sequence). The CDR3 here is CSAAEGQFNEAFF. CDR3 bases: TGCAGTGCGGCTGAAGGACAGTTTAATGAAGCTTTCTTT.

This clonotype was counted many times. The chain has TRBV28 and TRBJ2-3; no reliable D call. The CDR3 totals 16 residues. V lost 6 bases and J lost 1, with 17 bases in between. Germline CDR1 MDHEN, CDR2 SYDVKM. This CDR3 reads CASSPLVGRGTDTQYF. The CDR3 nucleotides are TGTGCCAGCAGCCCCCTGGTTGGACGGGGCACAGATACGCAGTATTTT.

This clonotype has only a few counts. V usage is TRBV29-1 and J usage is TRBJ2-5; tentative D call: TRBD1 (6 bases). CDR3 length: 14 amino acids. The germline gives CDR1 SQVTM, CDR2 ANQGSEA. V shed 4 bases and J shed 4 bases, with 16 bases lying between them. CDR3 protein: CSVARPGQRETQYF. The CDR3 nucleotides are TGCAGCGTTGCGCGACCGGGACAAAGAGAGACCCAGTACTTC.

The sample holds many counts of this clonotype. CDR3 nucleotide sequence: TGTGCCAGCAGTTACCGGCCGGGAGAGCAGTACTTC. Amino acid sequence: CASSYRPGEQYF. This chain uses TRBV6-6 with TRBJ2-7; the D gene is possibly TRBD2 (5 bases). The V end lost 2 bases, the J end lost 7 bases, and 9 bases lay between the germline ends. The V gene's germline CDR1 is MNHNY and CDR2 SVGAGI (reference sequence). This CDR3 is 12 amino acids long.

This clonotype was counted many times. CDR3 protein: CASSLATGETQYF. The CDR3 DNA sequence: TGTGCCAGCAGCTTAGCGACAGGGGAAACCCAGTACTTC. The chain combines TRBV7-2 with TRBJ2-5; the match to TRBD1 covers 8 bases. The CDR3 is 13 residues long. With V trimmed by 0 bases and J by 8 bases, 2 bases remained unmatched. Germline V CDR1 and CDR2: SGHTA, FQGNSA.

The chain employs TRBV6-5 and TRBJ2-3, with no clear D. The CDR3 covers 15 residues. CDR1 and CDR2 (germline): MNHEY, SVGAGI. V shed 0 bases and J shed 0 bases, with 7 bases lying between them. CDR3 in amino acids: CASSYSGLSTDTQYF. The CDR3 coding sequence is TGTGCCAGCAGTTACTCAGGTCTCAGCACAGATACGCAGTATTTT.

This clonotype was seen a handful of times. The rearrangement links TRBV5-1 to TRBJ1-1; D not certain. The germline gives CDR1 SGHRS, CDR2 YFSETQ. V lost 0 bases and J 0 bases, leaving 9 bases between the germline ends. The CDR3 loop spans 15 amino acids. CDR3 region: CASSLGTRMNTEAFF. CDR3 nucleotides: TGCGCCAGCAGCTTGGGAACCCGAATGAACACTGAAGCTTTCTTT.

The rearrangement joins TRBV5-1 to TRBJ1-6, with 7 bases aligning to TRBD1. The trim removed 4 bases at V and 7 bases at J, leaving 14 bases unmatched. The CDR3 covers 17 residues. CDR1 is SGHRS, CDR2 YFSETQ, per germline. For the CDR3, the DNA is TGCGCCAGCAGCATTAAAACCCCGGGACAGTCAAATTCACCCCTCCACTTT. Translating it yields CASSIKTPGQSNSPLHF.

The gene calls are TRBV4-1 and TRBJ2-7; D uncertain. The CDR3 runs 16 residues. Trimming removed 1 base at V and 3 bases at J, with 16 bases between. Germline V CDR1 and CDR2: MGHRA, YSYEKL. The CDR3 reads CASSQGLEGDNYEQYV. In DNA, the CDR3 is TGCGCCAGCAGCCAAGGGCTGGAAGGTGACAACTACGAGCAGTACGTC.

This clonotype was found a few times. For the CDR3, the DNA is TGCAGTGCCGATCGCATATCCAAAAACATTCAGTACTTC. Amino acid sequence: CSADRISKNIQYF. J is TRBJ2-4 and V is TRBV20-1; no definite D call. Germline V gene lookup returns CDR1 DFQATT and CDR2 SNEGSKA (reference sequence). The CDR3 totals 13 residues. Trimming cost V 6 bases and J 2 bases, with 11 bases left between them.

This clonotype appeared many times. CDR3 bases: TGCAGTGCTCGGGGGACTAGCAGCTACAATGAGCAGTTCTTC. This codes for CSARGTSSYNEQFF. The chain has TRBV20-1 and TRBJ2-1; 9 bases agree with TRBD2. Germline CDR1 and CDR2: DFQATT and SNEGSKA (reference sequence). The CDR3 is 14 amino acids. After removal of 5 bases from V and 3 bases from J, the junction contained 5 bases not matched to a gene.

In nucleotides, the CDR3 is TGCGCCAGCAGCTTGGCCATAGCGGGGGAACCTCAAGAGACCCAGTACTTC. Its translation is CASSLAIAGEPQETQYF. The chain carries TRBV5-1 and TRBJ2-5, with 9 nucleotides matching TRBD2. Germline lookup yields CDR1 SGHRS and CDR2 YFSETQ. This CDR3 is built from 17 residues. The trim removed 0 bases at V and 2 bases at J, leaving 8 bases unmatched.

This clonotype was picked up one time. The J gene is TRBJ2-7, the V gene TRBV29-1, with D perhaps assigned TRBD1 or TRBD2 (6 bases each). Germline V gives CDR1 SQVTM, CDR2 ANQGSEA. The CDR3 loop spans 13 amino acids. Deletions cut 7 bases from V and 5 bases from J, with 18 bases between. CDR3 bases: TGCAGCGCTGTATGGGGGGCGGGGCACGAGCAGTACTTC. This codes for CSAVWGAGHEQYF.

V usage is TRBV15 and J usage is TRBJ2-1, with 9 bases fitting TRBD2. Germline loops: CDR1 LNHNV, CDR2 YYDKDF (reference sequence). V lost 3 bases and J lost 5; bases outside the gene matches: 8. The CDR3 is 16 amino acids. CDR3 loop: CATSRPGLAPNNEQFF. Here the CDR3 DNA reads TGTGCCACCAGCAGGCCGGGACTAGCTCCGAACAATGAGCAGTTCTTC.

This clonotype has a handful of counts. V and J are TRBV29-1 and TRBJ1-5; D unresolved. The V and J ends lost 5 bases and 1 base respectively, with 9 bases between them. CDR3 length: 13 residues. Germline V gene data show CDR1 as SQVTM and CDR2 as ANQGSEA. This CDR3 reads CSVHEGSNQPQHF. The CDR3 nucleotides read TGCAGCGTTCATGAGGGAAGCAATCAGCCCCAGCATTTT.

This clonotype was counted a few times. This chain uses TRBV20-1 with TRBJ2-7; the D is unclear. V was clipped by 5 bases and J by 3 bases, with 8 bases between them. This CDR3 has 11 residues. Germline V gives CDR1 DFQATT, CDR2 SNEGSKA (reference sequence). This chain's CDR3 is CSAFNYYEQYF. In nucleotides, the CDR3 is TGCAGTGCTTTCAATTACTACGAGCAGTACTTC.

V is TRBV7-9 and J is TRBJ1-4; D unresolved. Germline V gene sequence: CDR1 SEHNR, CDR2 FQNEAQ (reference sequence). V gave up 2 bases and J gave up 8 bases, with 9 bases separating them. The CDR3 sequence is 13 residues long. CDR3 residues: CASSLRTAEKLFF. The CDR3 DNA follows: TGTGCCAGCAGCTTACGGACGGCGGAAAAACTGTTTTTT.

This clonotype showed up just a few times. This chain links TRBV7-2 with TRBJ2-3, with TRBD1 as a possible D gene (5 bases). The CDR3 covers 14 residues. Germline V gene sequence: CDR1 SGHTA, CDR2 FQGNSA. Trimming took off 5 bases at V and 6 bases at J, with 15 bases between the two ends. The CDR3 DNA reads as TGTGCCAGCAGCCCCCCAGGGTTGCAGGATACGCAGTATTTT. Translating gives CASSPPGLQDTQYF.

This clonotype was detected only a few times. The V gene is TRBV20-1, the J gene TRBJ1-2, with D perhaps TRBD1 (6 bases). Trimming removed 5 bases at V and 7 bases at J, with 11 bases between. The CDR3 totals 11 residues. Germline CDR1 and CDR2: DFQATT and SNEGSKA (reference sequence). CDR3 sequence reads: CSARQVPGYTF. CDR3 sequence (DNA): TGCAGTGCTCGACAGGTCCCTGGCTACACCTTC.

This chain uses TRBV25-1 with TRBJ1-1, with a weak D call TRBD1 (5 bases). The CDR3 is 14 residues long. V was shortened by 3 bases and J by 1 base, with 9 bases between the two germline ends. Germline CDR1 MGHDK, CDR2 SYGVNS. CDR3 sequence: CASSDPRGNTEAFF. In DNA, the CDR3 is TGTGCCAGCAGTGATCCGAGGGGGAACACTGAAGCTTTCTTT.

The chain recombines TRBV21-1 with TRBJ1-3. TRBV21-1 is designated a pseudogene. CDR3 length: 13 amino acids. The CDR3 loop reads CAQKDGPGNTIYF. Written as DNA, the CDR3 is TGTGCCCAGAAGGACGGCCCTGGAAACACCATATATTTT.

The chain joins TRBV20-1 to TRBJ2-2; a weak D match, TRBD2 (6 bases). The CDR3 length is 17 residues. Looked up from germline, CDR1 is DFQATT and CDR2 is SNEGSKA (reference sequence). V lost 0 bases to trimming and J lost 4 bases, with 18 bases between them. The CDR3, as DNA: TGCAGTGCTAGAGACCCTTTGGCGGCCGGGAGCACCGGGGAGCTGTTTTTT. Protein: CSARDPLAAGSTGELFF.

This clonotype was recorded a few times. This rearrangement joins TRBV19 to TRBJ2-2, with D possibly TRBD2 on 5 matching bases. Germline-derived CDR1 and CDR2 are LNHDA and SQIVND (reference sequence). The CDR3 consists of 14 residues. V lost 9 bases, J lost 0 bases, and 11 bases lay in between. CDR3 sequence: CARLDNANTGELFF. In DNA, the CDR3 is TGTGCCAGACTAGACAACGCGAACACCGGGGAGCTGTTTTTT.